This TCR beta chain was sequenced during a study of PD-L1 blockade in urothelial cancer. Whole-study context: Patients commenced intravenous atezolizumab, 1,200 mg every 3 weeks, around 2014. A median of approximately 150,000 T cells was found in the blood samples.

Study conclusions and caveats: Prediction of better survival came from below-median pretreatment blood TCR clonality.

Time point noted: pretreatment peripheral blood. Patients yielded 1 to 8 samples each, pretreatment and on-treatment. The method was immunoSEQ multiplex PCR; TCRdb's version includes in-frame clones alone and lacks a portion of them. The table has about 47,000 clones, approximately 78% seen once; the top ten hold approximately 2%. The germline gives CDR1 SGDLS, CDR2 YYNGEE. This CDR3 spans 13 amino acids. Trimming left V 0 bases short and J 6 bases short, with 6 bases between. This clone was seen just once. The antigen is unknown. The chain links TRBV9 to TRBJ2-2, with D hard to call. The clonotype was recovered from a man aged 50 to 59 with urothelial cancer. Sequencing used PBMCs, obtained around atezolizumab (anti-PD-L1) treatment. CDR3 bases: TGTGCCAGCAGCGTAGATGGAGCCGGGGAGCTGTTTTTT. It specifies CASSVDGAGELFF.